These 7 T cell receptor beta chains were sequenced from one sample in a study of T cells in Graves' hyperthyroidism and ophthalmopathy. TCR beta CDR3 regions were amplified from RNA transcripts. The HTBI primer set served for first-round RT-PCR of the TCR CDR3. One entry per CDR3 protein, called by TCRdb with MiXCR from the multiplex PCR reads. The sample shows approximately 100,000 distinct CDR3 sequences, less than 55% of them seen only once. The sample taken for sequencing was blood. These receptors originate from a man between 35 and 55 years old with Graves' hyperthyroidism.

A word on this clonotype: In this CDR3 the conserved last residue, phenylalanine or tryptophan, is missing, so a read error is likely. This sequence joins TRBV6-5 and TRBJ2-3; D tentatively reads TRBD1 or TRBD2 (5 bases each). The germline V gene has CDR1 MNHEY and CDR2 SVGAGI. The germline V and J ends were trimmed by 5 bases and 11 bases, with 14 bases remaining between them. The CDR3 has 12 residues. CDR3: CASSGRGSEQYV. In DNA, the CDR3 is TGTGCCAGCAGTGGACGGGGCAGTGAGCAGTATGTT.

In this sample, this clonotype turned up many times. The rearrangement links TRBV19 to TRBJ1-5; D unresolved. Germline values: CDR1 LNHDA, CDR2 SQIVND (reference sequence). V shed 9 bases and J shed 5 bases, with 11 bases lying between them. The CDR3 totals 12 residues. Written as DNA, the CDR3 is TGTGCCAGCTACAGAAGGTATCAGCCCCAGCATTTT. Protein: CASYRRYQPQHF. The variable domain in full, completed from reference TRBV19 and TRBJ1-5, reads DGGITQSPKYLFRKEGQNVTLSCEQNLNHDAMYWYRQDPGQGLRLIYYSQIVNDFQKGDIAEGYSVSREKKESFPLTVTSAQKNPTAFYLCASYRRYQPQHFGDGTRLSIL.

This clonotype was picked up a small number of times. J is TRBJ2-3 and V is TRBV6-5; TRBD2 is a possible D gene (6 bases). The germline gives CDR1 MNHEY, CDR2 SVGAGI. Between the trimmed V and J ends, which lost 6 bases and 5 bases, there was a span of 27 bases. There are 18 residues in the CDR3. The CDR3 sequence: CASRPSGMLSGAGDTQYF. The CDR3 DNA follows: TGTGCCAGCAGGCCGTCCGGTATGCTTAGCGGAGCGGGAGATACGCAGTATTTT.

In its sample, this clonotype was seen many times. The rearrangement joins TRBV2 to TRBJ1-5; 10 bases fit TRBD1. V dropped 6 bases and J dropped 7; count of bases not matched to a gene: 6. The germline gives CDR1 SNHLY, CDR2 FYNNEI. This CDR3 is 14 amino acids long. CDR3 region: CASSRQGARQPQHF. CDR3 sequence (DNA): TGTGCCAGCAGCAGACAGGGGGCACGCCAGCCCCAGCATTTT.

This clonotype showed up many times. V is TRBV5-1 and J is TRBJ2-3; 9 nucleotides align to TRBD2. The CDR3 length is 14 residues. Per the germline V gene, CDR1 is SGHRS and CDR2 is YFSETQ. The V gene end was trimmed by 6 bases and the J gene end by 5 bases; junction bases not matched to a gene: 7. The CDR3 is CASNSGGIGDTQYF. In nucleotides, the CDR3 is TGCGCCAGCAATAGCGGGGGTATTGGAGATACGCAGTATTTT.

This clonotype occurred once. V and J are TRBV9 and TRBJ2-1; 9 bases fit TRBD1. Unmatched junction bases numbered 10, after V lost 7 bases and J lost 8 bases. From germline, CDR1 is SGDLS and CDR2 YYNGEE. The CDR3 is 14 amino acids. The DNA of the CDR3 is TGTGCCAGCTGTGAGGACAGGGGTGGATATGAGCAGTTCTTC. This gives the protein CASCEDRGGYEQFF. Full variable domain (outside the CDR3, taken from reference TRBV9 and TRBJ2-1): DSGVTQTPKHLITATGQRVTLRCSPRSGDLSVYWYQQSLDQGLQFLIQYYNGEERAKGNILERFSAQQFPDLHSELNLSSLELGDSALYFCASCEDRGGYEQFFGPGTRLTVL.

The CDR3, as DNA: TGCAGTGCTAGGGGGGTTAGCGCGAGCTGCACAGATACGCAGTATTTT. Translation: CSARGVSASCTDTQYF. The chain uses TRBV20-1 and TRBJ2-3; either TRBD1 or TRBD2 may supply D (5 bases each). With 3 bases removed from V and 1 base from J, the gap between germline ends came to 17 bases. Germline values: CDR1 DFQATT, CDR2 SNEGSKA (reference sequence). The CDR3 totals 16 residues.